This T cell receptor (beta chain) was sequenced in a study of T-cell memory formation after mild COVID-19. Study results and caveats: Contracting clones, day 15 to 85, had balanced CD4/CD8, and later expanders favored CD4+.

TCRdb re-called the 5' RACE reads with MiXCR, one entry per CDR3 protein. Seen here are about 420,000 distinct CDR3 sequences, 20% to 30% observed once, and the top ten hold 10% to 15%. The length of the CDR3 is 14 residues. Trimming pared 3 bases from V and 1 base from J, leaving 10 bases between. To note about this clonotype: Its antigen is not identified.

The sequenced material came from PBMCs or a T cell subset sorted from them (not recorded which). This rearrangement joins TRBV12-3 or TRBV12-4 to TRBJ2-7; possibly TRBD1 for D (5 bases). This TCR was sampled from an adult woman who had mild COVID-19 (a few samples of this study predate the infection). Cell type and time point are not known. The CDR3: CASSLAPGSYEQYF. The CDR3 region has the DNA TGTGCCAGCAGTTTGGCCCCAGGGTCCTACGAGCAGTACTTC.